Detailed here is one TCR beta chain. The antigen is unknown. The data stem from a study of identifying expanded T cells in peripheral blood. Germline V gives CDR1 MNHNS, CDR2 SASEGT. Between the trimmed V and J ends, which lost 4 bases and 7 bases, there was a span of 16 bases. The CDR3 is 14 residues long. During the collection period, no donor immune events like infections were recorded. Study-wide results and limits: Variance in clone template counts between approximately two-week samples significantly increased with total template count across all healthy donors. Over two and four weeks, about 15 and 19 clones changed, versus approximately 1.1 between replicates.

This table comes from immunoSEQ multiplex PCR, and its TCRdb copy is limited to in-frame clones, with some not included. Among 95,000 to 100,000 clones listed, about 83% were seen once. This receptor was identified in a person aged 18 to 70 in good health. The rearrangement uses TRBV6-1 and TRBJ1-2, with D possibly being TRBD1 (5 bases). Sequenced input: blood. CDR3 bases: TGTGCCAGCAGTGCCCAGGGATTTGGTGGTGGCTACACCTTC. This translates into CASSAQGFGGGYTF.